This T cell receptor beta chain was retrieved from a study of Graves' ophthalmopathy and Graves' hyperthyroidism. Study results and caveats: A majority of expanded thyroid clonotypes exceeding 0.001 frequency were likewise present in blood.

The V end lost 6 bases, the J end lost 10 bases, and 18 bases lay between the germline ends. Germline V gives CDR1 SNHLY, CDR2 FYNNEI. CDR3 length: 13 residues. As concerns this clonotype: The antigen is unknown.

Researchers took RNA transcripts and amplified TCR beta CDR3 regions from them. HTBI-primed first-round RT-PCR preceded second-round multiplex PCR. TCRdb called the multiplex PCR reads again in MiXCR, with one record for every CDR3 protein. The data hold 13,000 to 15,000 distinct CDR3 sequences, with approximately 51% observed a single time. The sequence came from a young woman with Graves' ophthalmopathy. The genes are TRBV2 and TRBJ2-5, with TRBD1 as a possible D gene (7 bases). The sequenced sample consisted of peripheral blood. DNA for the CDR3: TGTGCCAGCAGCCCCTCGGGACAGCGGGTCCAGTACTTC. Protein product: CASSPSGQRVQYF.